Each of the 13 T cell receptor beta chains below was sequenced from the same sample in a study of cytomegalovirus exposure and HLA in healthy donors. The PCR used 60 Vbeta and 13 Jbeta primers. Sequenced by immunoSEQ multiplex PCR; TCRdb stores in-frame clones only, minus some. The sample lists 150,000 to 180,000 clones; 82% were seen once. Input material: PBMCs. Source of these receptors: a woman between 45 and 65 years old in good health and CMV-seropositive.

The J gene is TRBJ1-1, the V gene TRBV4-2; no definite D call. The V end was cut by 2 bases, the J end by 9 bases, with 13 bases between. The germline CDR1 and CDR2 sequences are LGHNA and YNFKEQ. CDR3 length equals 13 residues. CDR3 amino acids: CASSQRPAAQAFF. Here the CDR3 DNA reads TGTGCCAGCAGCCAAAGGCCGGCGGCCCAAGCTTTCTTT.

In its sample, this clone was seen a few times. The CDR3 sequence is CASTSGGQGRSPLHF. CDR3 bases: TGTGCCAGCACCAGCGGAGGACAGGGGAGGTCACCCCTCCACTTT. This sequence joins TRBV6-5 and TRBJ1-6; 9 bases line up with TRBD1. The CDR3 totals 15 residues. After removal of 7 bases from V and 10 bases from J, the junction contained 11 bases not matched to a gene. Germline loops: CDR1 MNHEY, CDR2 SVGAGI.

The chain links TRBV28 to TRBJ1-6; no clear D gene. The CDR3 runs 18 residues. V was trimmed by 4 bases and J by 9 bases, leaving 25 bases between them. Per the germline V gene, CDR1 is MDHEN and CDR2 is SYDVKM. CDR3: CASSSSLGPNPRFSPLHF. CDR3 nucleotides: TGTGCCAGCAGTTCCTCGTTGGGCCCAAACCCCCGGTTTTCACCCCTCCACTTT.

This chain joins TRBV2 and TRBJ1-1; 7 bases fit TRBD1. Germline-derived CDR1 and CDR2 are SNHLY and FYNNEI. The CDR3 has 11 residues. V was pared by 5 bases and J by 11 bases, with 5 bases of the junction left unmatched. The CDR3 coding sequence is TGTGCCAGCAGTAAAACAGGGGAGGCTTTCTTT. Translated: CASSKTGEAFF.

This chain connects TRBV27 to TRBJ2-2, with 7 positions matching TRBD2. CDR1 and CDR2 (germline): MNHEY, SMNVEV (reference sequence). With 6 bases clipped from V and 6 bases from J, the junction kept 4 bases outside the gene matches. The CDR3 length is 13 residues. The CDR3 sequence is CASSPAGAGELFF. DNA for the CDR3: TGTGCCAGCAGCCCCGCGGGGGCCGGGGAGCTGTTTTTT.

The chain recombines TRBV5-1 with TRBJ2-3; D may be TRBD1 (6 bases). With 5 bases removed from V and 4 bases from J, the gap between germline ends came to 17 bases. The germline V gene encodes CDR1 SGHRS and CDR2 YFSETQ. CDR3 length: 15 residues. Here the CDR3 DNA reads TGCGCCAGCAGTCTCCGAGGACAGATCGCAGATACGCAGTATTTT. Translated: CASSLRGQIADTQYF.

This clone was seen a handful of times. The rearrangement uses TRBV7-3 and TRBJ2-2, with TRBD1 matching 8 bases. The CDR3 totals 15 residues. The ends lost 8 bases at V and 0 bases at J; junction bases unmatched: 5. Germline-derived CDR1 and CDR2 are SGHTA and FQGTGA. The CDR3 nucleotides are TGTGCCAGCCTCCGGGACAGGACGAACACCGGGGAGCTGTTTTTT. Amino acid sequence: CASLRDRTNTGELFF.

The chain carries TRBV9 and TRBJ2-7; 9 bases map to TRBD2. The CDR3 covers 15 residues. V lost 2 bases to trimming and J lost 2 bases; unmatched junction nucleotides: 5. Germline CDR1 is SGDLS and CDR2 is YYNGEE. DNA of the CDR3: TGTGCCAGCAGCGTTAGCAGCGGGGGGACCTACGAGCAGTACTTC. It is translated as CASSVSSGGTYEQYF.

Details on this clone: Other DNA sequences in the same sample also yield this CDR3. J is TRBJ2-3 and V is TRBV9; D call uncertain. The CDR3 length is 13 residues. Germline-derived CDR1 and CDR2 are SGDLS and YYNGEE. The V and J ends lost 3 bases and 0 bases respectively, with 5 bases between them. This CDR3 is CASSAVSTDTQYF. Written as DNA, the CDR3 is TGTGCCAGCAGCGCGGTTAGCACAGATACGCAGTATTTT.

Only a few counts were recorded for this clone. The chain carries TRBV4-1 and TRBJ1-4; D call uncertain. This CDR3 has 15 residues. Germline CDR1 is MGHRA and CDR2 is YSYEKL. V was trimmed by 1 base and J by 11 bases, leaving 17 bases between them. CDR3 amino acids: CASSQALRWVEKLFF. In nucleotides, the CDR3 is TGCGCCAGCAGCCAAGCGCTAAGATGGGTGGAGAAACTGTTTTTT.

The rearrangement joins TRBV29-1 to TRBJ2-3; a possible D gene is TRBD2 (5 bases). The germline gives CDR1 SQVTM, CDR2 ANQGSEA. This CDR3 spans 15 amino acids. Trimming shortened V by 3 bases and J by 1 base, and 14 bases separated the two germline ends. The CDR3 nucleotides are TGCAGCGTTGAGAGGGATTGGGGTCGCACAGATACGCAGTATTTT. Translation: CSVERDWGRTDTQYF.

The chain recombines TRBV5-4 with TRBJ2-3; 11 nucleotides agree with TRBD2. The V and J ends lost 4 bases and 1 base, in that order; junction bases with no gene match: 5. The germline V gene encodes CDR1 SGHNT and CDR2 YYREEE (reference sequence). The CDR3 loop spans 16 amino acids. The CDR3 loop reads CASSPPLAGGTDTQYF. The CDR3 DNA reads TGTGCCAGCAGCCCACCACTAGCGGGGGGCACAGATACGCAGTATTTT.

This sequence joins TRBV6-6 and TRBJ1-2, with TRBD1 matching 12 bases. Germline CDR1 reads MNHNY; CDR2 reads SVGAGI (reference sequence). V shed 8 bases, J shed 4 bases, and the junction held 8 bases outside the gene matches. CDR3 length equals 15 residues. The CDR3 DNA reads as TGTGCCAGCGGAAAGGGACAGGGGGCACTCTATGGCTACACCTTC. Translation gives CASGKGQGALYGYTF.